Presented here are 25 T cell receptor beta chains from one specimen sequenced in a study of blood T cell repertoires in COVID-19. Some clones are missing from TCRdb's copy, which holds only in-frame ones; the method was immunoSEQ multiplex PCR. The table has under 35,000 clones, just under 80% seen once. The sequenced material came from peripheral blood. Receptor source: a man older than 75 with acute or convalescent COVID-19.

The chain recombines TRBV2 with TRBJ2-1; weak D call: TRBD2 (6 bases). This CDR3 has 14 residues. Germline assignment: CDR1 SNHLY and CDR2 FYNNEI. Trimming cost V 9 bases and J 3 bases, with 15 bases left between them. CDR3 protein: CASSGTGGYNEQFF. As DNA, the CDR3 is TGTGCCAGTTCCGGGACTGGGGGCTACAATGAGCAGTTCTTC. The full variable domain, rest sourced from reference TRBV2 and TRBJ2-1, is EPEVTQTPSHQVTQMGQEVILRCVPISNHLYFYWYRQILGQKVEFLVSFYNNEISEKSEIFDDQFSVERPDGSNFTLKIRSTKLEDSAMYFCASSGTGGYNEQFFGPGTRLTVL.

The gene calls are TRBV18 and TRBJ2-7; D not certain. With 3 bases removed from V and 7 bases from J, the gap between germline ends came to 7 bases. The CDR3 has 11 amino acids. Germline CDR1 KGHSH, CDR2 LQKENI. CDR3: CASSPAVEQYF. CDR3 sequence (DNA): TGTGCCAGCTCACCGGCGGTGGAGCAGTACTTC.

V is TRBV10-3 and J is TRBJ1-1, with D perhaps TRBD1 (5 bases). Trimming took 4 bases from V and 8 from J, leaving 20 bases between them. Germline V lookup: CDR1 ENHRY, CDR2 SYGVKD. This CDR3 comprises 15 residues. Written as DNA, the CDR3 is TGTGCCATCAGTGTCGGTGGGGGGAAACTTCTGGAAGCTTTCTTT. It translates to CAISVGGGKLLEAFF.

J is TRBJ2-3 and V is TRBV6-5, with D possibly matching TRBD1 (6 bases). CDR1 is MNHEY and CDR2 is SVGAGI in the germline V gene. The CDR3 sequence is 15 residues long. V was cut by 9 bases and J by 1 base, with 17 bases left in between. DNA of the CDR3: TGTGCCAGTACAAGAAGGGACATTCGCACAGATACGCAGTATTTT. Protein product: CASTRRDIRTDTQYF.

J is TRBJ1-2 and V is TRBV7-9; TRBD1 aligns across 8 bases. Germline V gene sequence: CDR1 SEHNR, CDR2 FQNEAQ (reference sequence). V lost 7 bases to trimming and J lost 7 bases; unmatched junction nucleotides: 8. This CDR3 comprises 13 residues. The CDR3 is CASTERGTGGYTF. CDR3 coding DNA: TGTGCCAGCACCGAAAGAGGGACAGGTGGCTACACCTTC.

V gene TRBV5-1 combines with J gene TRBJ2-3, with a tentative D call TRBD1 (5 bases). V gave up 0 bases and J gave up 3 bases, with 11 bases separating them. From germline, CDR1 is SGHRS and CDR2 YFSETQ. There are 15 residues in the CDR3. CDR3 in amino acids: CASSLEGRVTDTQYF. The CDR3 nucleotides read TGCGCCAGCAGCTTGGAGGGCAGGGTAACAGATACGCAGTATTTT. Supplemented by reference TRBV5-1 and TRBJ2-3, the full variable domain reads KAGVTQTPRYLIKTRGQQVTLSCSPISGHRSVSWYQQTPGQGLQFLFEYFSETQRNKGNFPGRFSGRQFSNSRSEMNVSTLELGDSALYLCASSLEGRVTDTQYFGPGTRLTVL.

The chain uses TRBV11-2 and TRBJ1-2, with TRBD1 as a possible D gene (6 bases). The V gene lost 5 bases and the J gene lost 5 bases, with 15 bases spanning the gap. The CDR3 sequence is 14 residues long. The V gene's germline CDR1 is SGHAT and CDR2 FQNNGV. This chain's CDR3 is CASSRGQGSYGYTF. The CDR3 DNA follows: TGTGCCAGCAGCCGCGGGCAGGGGAGTTATGGCTACACCTTC.

The chain has TRBV11-3 and TRBJ1-1, with D unclear. This CDR3 region has 13 residues. V gave up 0 bases and J gave up 7 bases, with 9 bases separating them. The germline gives CDR1 SGHNT, CDR2 YENEEA. In DNA form, the CDR3 reads TGTGCCAGCAGCTTAGATCACGAGTTTGAAGCTTTCTTT. Translated: CASSLDHEFEAFF.

This chain connects TRBV11-2 to TRBJ1-4; 7 bases align to TRBD1. J was trimmed by 10 bases and V by 5 bases; bases with no gene match: 10. The CDR3 contains 14 residues. Germline assignment: CDR1 SGHAT and CDR2 FQNNGV. CDR3 in DNA: TGTGCCAGCAGCCCCAGAGGACAGGTCGGAAAACTGTTTTTT. The encoded protein is CASSPRGQVGKLFF.

This clone was observed once. The V gene is TRBV9, the J gene TRBJ1-5; TRBD1 matches at 7 bases. CDR3 length: 14 residues. Germline CDR1 reads SGDLS; CDR2 reads YYNGEE. The V gene end was trimmed by 4 bases and the J gene end by 5 bases; junction bases not matched to a gene: 6. This CDR3 reads CASSPRDSYQPQHF. The CDR3 region has the DNA TGTGCCAGCAGCCCCCGGGACAGCTATCAGCCCCAGCATTTT.

The rearrangement uses TRBV7-6 and TRBJ2-2; D is possibly TRBD2 (7 bases). The CDR3 is made up of 16 amino acids. Per germline, CDR1 SGHVS and CDR2 FNYEAQ. The V end lost 2 bases, the J end lost 6 bases, and 16 bases lay between the germline ends. Written as DNA, the CDR3 is TGTGCCAGCAGCTTAAAAGGGGGGGCTGTGCCCGGGGAGCTGTTTTTT. Protein: CASSLKGGAVPGELFF.

The chain carries TRBV28 and TRBJ2-5; 11 bases are shared with TRBD1. V lost 7 bases, J lost 0 bases, and 7 bases stayed unmatched. Germline lookup yields CDR1 MDHEN and CDR2 SYDVKM. The CDR3 covers 16 residues. The CDR3 protein is CASIAGQGAHQETQYF. CDR3 nucleotides: TGTGCCAGCATCGCAGGACAGGGGGCGCACCAAGAGACCCAGTACTTC.

The chain carries TRBV7-8 and TRBJ2-1; perhaps TRBD1 as D (6 bases). CDR3 length: 15 amino acids. CDR1 SGHVS and CDR2 FQNEAQ come from the germline V gene. The V and J ends lost 5 bases and 2 bases respectively, with 13 bases between them. The CDR3 DNA follows: TGTGCCAGCAGCCACCGGGACACCCCCTACAATGAGCAGTTCTTC. Encoded protein: CASSHRDTPYNEQFF.

The V and J genes are TRBV6-1 and TRBJ1-2; tentative D call: TRBD1 (5 bases). The germline gives CDR1 MNHNS, CDR2 SASEGT. The length of the CDR3 is 13 residues. Trimming shortened V by 3 bases and J by 4 bases, and 9 bases separated the two germline ends. CDR3 sequence (DNA): TGTGCCAGCAGTGACCCGGGGGTCTATGGCTACACCTTC. Protein: CASSDPGVYGYTF.

This chain joins TRBV6-2 or TRBV6-3 and TRBJ1-1; D unclear. Trimming left V 2 bases short and J 4 bases short, with 8 bases between. The germline V gene encodes CDR1 MNHEY and CDR2 SVGEGT. The CDR3 extends over 13 amino acids. CDR3: CASSYQGSTEAFF. The CDR3 DNA reads TGTGCCAGCAGTTACCAAGGGAGCACTGAAGCTTTCTTT.

This clone was observed a handful of times. The rearrangement uses TRBV5-8 and TRBJ2-5, with D possibly matching TRBD2 (6 bases). The CDR3 sequence is 14 residues long. Germline V gene sequence: CDR1 SGHTS, CDR2 YDEGEE. V was cut by 0 bases and J by 5 bases, with 11 bases left in between. The CDR3: CASSLGVGRETQYF. As DNA, the CDR3 is TGTGCCAGCAGCTTGGGTGTAGGGAGGGAGACCCAGTACTTC.

CDR3 DNA sequence: TGTGCCCTTAGCGGGAACAGGGTAAGGGGCACTGAAGCTTTCTTT. This codes for CALSGNRVRGTEAFF. V gene TRBV6-5 combines with J gene TRBJ1-1, with TRBD1 as a possible D gene (6 bases). The CDR3 extends over 15 amino acids. V was shortened by 11 bases and J by 4 bases, with 23 bases between the two germline ends. Germline CDR1 reads MNHEY; CDR2 reads SVGAGI.

The CDR3 loop is CASSLLLGGLMNTEAFF. The CDR3, as DNA: TGTGCCAGCAGCTTGTTACTCGGGGGTTTGATGAACACTGAAGCTTTCTTT. The rearrangement uses TRBV5-8 and TRBJ1-1; tentatively, D is TRBD1 (5 bases). The CDR3 spans 17 residues. Trimming removed 1 base from V and 0 bases from J, with 16 bases in between. Germline values: CDR1 SGHTS, CDR2 YDEGEE.

The chain is built from TRBV5-6 and TRBJ1-4; D gene uncertain. CDR1 SGHDT and CDR2 YYEEEE come from the germline V gene. This CDR3 contains 16 residues. Trimming removed 2 bases at V and 0 bases at J, with 11 bases between. The CDR3 loop is CASSLIGVATNEKLFF. CDR3 nucleotides: TGTGCCAGCAGCTTAATCGGGGTTGCAACTAATGAAAAACTGTTTTTT.

This CDR3 is CASSQVTGGATRETQYF. CDR3 nucleotides: TGCGCCAGCAGCCAAGTCACAGGGGGCGCCACGCGGGAGACCCAGTACTTC. The chain carries TRBV4-1 and TRBJ2-5; 9 bases fit TRBD1. V lost 1 base and J lost 5; bases outside the gene matches: 11. The germline gives CDR1 MGHRA, CDR2 YSYEKL. This CDR3 region has 17 residues.

V gene TRBV4-3 combines with J gene TRBJ1-1, with 8 bases matching TRBD1. Trimming at V came to 4 bases and at J to 3 bases, leaving 1 base not matched to a gene. Germline V gene lookup returns CDR1 LGHNA and CDR2 YSLEER. This CDR3 is 13 amino acids long. The CDR3 is CASSPQGDTEAFF. DNA for the CDR3: TGCGCCAGCAGCCCACAGGGGGACACTGAAGCTTTCTTT.

This clone was observed a few times. This sequence joins TRBV7-3 and TRBJ2-1; 7 nucleotides line up with TRBD1. The germline CDR1 and CDR2 sequences are SGHTA and FQGTGA. CDR3 size: 16 residues. V was clipped by 4 bases and J by 2 bases; unmatched bases: 8. The CDR3 DNA follows: TGTGCCAGCAGCTCCGGGCCAGGGGGTGCCTACAATGAGCAGTTCTTC. It codes for CASSSGPGGAYNEQFF.

V gene TRBV19 combines with J gene TRBJ2-5; tentative D call: TRBD1 (5 bases). Trimming took 0 bases from V and 2 from J, leaving 13 bases between them. This CDR3 spans 16 amino acids. Germline loops: CDR1 LNHDA, CDR2 SQIVND (reference sequence). CDR3: CASSIDSNRQQETQYF. The DNA of the CDR3 is TGTGCCAGTAGTATAGACAGTAACAGGCAACAAGAGACCCAGTACTTC.

The V and J genes are TRBV3-1 (or the pseudogene TRBV3-2) and TRBJ1-4; D unclear. The CDR3 spans 12 residues. CDR1 is LGHDT and CDR2 is YNNKEL in the germline V gene (reference sequence). V lost 1 base, J lost 8 bases, and 5 bases lay in between. CDR3: CASSQVREKLFF. The CDR3, as DNA: TGTGCCAGCAGCCAAGTCAGGGAAAAACTGTTTTTT.

The chain uses TRBV2 and TRBJ2-5; perhaps TRBD2 as D (5 bases). CDR3 length: 11 amino acids. V was cut by 8 bases and J by 13 bases, with 17 bases left in between. Germline CDR1 SNHLY, CDR2 FYNNEI. In DNA form, the CDR3 reads TGTGCCAGCGGGAGAGGACCCAGAAGGTACTTC. It is translated as CASGRGPRRYF.